One and the same sample provided the 9 T cell receptor beta chains below, sequenced in a study of patients and donors after allogeneic stem cell transplantation. TCRdb independently ran MiXCR on the RT-PCR reads; one entry per CDR3 protein. The sample shows about a million distinct CDR3 sequences, more than 15% of them seen only once. Sample: blood, either unsorted or a sorted T cell fraction (not recorded which). The receptors shown here come from a human donor who was either an allogeneic HSCT recipient or a stem cell or donor lymphocyte infusion donor (not recorded which). It is not recorded whose cells these are; they may come from a transplant donor.

This clonotype has only a few counts. This sequence joins TRBV3-1 and TRBJ1-6; D ambiguous. Trimming took 4 bases from V and 0 from J, leaving 19 bases between them. The CDR3 consists of 19 residues. Germline V gene data show CDR1 as LGHDT and CDR2 as YNNKEL (reference sequence). DNA for the CDR3: TGTGCCAGCAGCCCCCAGTTCCGCAGGTTAAGCTCCTATAATTCACCCCTCCACTTT. It encodes CASSPQFRRLSSYNSPLHF.

The V and J genes are TRBV7-3 and TRBJ2-2; 11 nucleotides align to TRBD1. CDR1 SGHTA and CDR2 FQGTGA come from the germline V gene. The CDR3 is made up of 15 amino acids. With 4 bases clipped from V and 5 bases from J, the junction kept 3 bases outside the gene matches. The CDR3 DNA is TGTGCCAGCAGCTCCGGGACAGGGGGAACCGGGGAGCTGTTTTTT. Encoded protein: CASSSGTGGTGELFF.

This clonotype was observed a few times. The CDR3 DNA reads TGTGCCAGCACCTCAAGGCCGACTAGCGGGGGGGACAATGAGCAGTTCTTC. Translating gives CASTSRPTSGGDNEQFF. V and J are TRBV12-3 or TRBV12-4 and TRBJ2-1; TRBD2 matches at 14 bases. J gave up 5 bases and V 7 bases, and 10 bases lay outside the gene matches. The CDR3 covers 17 residues.

V and J are TRBV28 and TRBJ2-6; 8 bases map to TRBD1. V lost 5 bases, J lost 9 bases, and 6 bases stayed unmatched. The CDR3 is made up of 14 amino acids. Per the germline V gene, CDR1 is MDHEN and CDR2 is SYDVKM. CDR3 protein: CASSRQGWVNVLTF. For the CDR3, the DNA is TGTGCCAGCAGTAGACAGGGGTGGGTCAACGTCCTGACTTTC.

This clonotype occurred a few times. This sequence joins TRBV4-2 and TRBJ1-1; D perhaps matches TRBD1 (5 bases). The length of the CDR3 is 16 residues. V was shortened by 0 bases and J by 3 bases, with 14 bases between the two germline ends. Germline CDR1 and CDR2: LGHNA and YNFKEQ. The CDR3 DNA reads as TGTGCCAGCAGCCAAGATATTAAACAGGAGCACACTGAAGCTTTCTTT. This translates into CASSQDIKQEHTEAFF.

The CDR3, as DNA: TGTGCCAGCAGCTCATACAAGAATAGCAATCAGCCCCAGCATTTT. Protein: CASSSYKNSNQPQHF. This chain links TRBV7-2 with TRBJ1-5; no reliable D call. Germline V gene lookup returns CDR1 SGHTA and CDR2 FQGNSA. Trimming stripped 4 bases from V and 0 bases from J, with 10 bases between. This CDR3 is built from 15 residues.

The chain couples TRBV6-2 or TRBV6-3 to TRBJ1-2; D is perhaps TRBD1 (5 bases). The V and J ends lost 6 bases and 8 bases respectively, with 16 bases between them. The length of the CDR3 is 13 residues. Germline lookup yields CDR1 MNHEY and CDR2 SVGEGT. CDR3 nucleotides: TGTGCCAGCAGCCCGGGACGGCTGTGGGGCTACACCTTC. It yields the protein CASSPGRLWGYTF.

This chain connects TRBV20-1 to TRBJ2-7; maybe TRBD2 (5 bases). V shed 6 bases and J shed 3 bases, with 12 bases lying between them. The germline V gene encodes CDR1 DFQATT and CDR2 SNEGSKA (reference sequence). The CDR3 is made up of 12 amino acids. CDR3 nucleotides: TGCAGTGCCCTCTCCCGGGGCTACGAGCAGTACTTC. Amino acid sequence: CSALSRGYEQYF.

This clonotype is a singleton in its sample. This clone may be a read error of a much larger clone one base away. The genes are TRBV4-3 and TRBJ1-2; D not certain. Germline V gives CDR1 LGHNA, CDR2 YSLEER. This CDR3 is built from 15 residues. V lost 0 bases and J 3 bases, leaving 11 bases between the germline ends. The CDR3 spells CASSQDLGADYGYTF. The DNA for the CDR3 is TGCGCCAGCAGCCAAGATCTAGGAGCTGACTATGGCTACACCTTC.